This is a list of T cell receptor beta chains from one sample in a study of T cell changes during pregnancy in multiple sclerosis. Sequencing was performed with immunoSEQ multiplex PCR; in TCRdb, only in-frame clones are kept and a portion is missing. The data show 40,000 to 50,000 clones, about 92% seen once. The sample consisted of CD8+ T cells from peripheral blood mononuclear cells, taken in the first trimester of pregnancy. The receptors originated from a female donor with multiple sclerosis, enrolled in a pregnancy study. Each CDR3 is given with its conserved first and last residue. D genes are given only for firm matches. Expanded clones are given a class, and other clones once, few, many or no size at all.

CDR3 | DNA | J | D | V | size
CASSPLAGLTGELFF | TGTGCCAGCAGCCCATTAGCGGGCCTTACCGGGGAGCTGTTTTTT | TRBJ2-2 | TRBD2 | TRBV6-5 | -
CASNEIAGVNIQYF | TGTGCCAGCAACGAAATAGCGGGAGTTAACATTCAGTACTTC | TRBJ2-4 | TRBD2 | TRBV6-6 | -
CASSLTSGEFDEQFF | TGTGCCAGTAGTCTTACTAGCGGGGAATTCGATGAGCAGTTCTTC | TRBJ2-1 | TRBD2 | TRBV19 | -
CASSNVDRGITEAFF | TGCGCCAGCAGCAACGTCGATCGGGGGATAACTGAAGCTTTCTTT | TRBJ1-1 | - | TRBV5-1 | large
CASSPAGGAFYEQYF | TGTGCCAGCAGCCCCGCCGGGGGGGCCTTTTACGAGCAGTACTTC | TRBJ2-7 | TRBD2 | TRBV4-2 | -
CASSQDLAGGTYEQYF | TGCGCCAGCAGCCAAGATTTGGCGGGCGGAACCTACGAGCAGTACTTC | TRBJ2-7 | - | TRBV4-1 | -
CASSHGAGGLYNEQFF | TGTGCCAGCAGCCATGGGGCGGGAGGCCTCTACAATGAGCAGTTCTTC | TRBJ2-1 | TRBD2 | TRBV7-6 | -
CASSLSSPHEQYF | TGTGCCAGCAGCTTGAGTAGTCCACACGAGCAGTACTTC | TRBJ2-7 | - | TRBV5-6 | -
CASSWISRSENNEQFF | TGTGCCAGCAGCTGGATTAGTCGGTCGGAGAACAATGAGCAGTTCTTC | TRBJ2-1 | - | TRBV7-2 | -
CASSDLNAGVQYF | TGTGCCAGCAGTGACCTAAACGCGGGAGTACAGTATTTT | TRBJ2-3 | TRBD2 | TRBV6-4 | -
CASSVTGSTEAFF | TGTGCCAGCAGCGTGACAGGGAGCACTGAAGCTTTCTTT | TRBJ1-1 | TRBD1 | TRBV9 | -
CASSIWQANTEAFF | TGTGCCAGTAGTATCTGGCAGGCTAACACTGAAGCTTTCTTT | TRBJ1-1 | - | TRBV19 | many
CASSRTGSYEQYF | TGTGCCAGCAGCCGGACAGGTTCCTACGAGCAGTACTTC | TRBJ2-7 | TRBD1 | TRBV9 | -
CASSPVRAGGITDTQYF | TGCGCCAGCAGCCCCGTTCGAGCGGGGGGTATCACAGATACGCAGTATTTT | TRBJ2-3 | TRBD2 | TRBV5-1 | -
CASSQSQRQHFTDTQYF | TGCGCCAGCAGCCAATCACAGAGACAGCATTTCACAGATACGCAGTATTTT | TRBJ2-3 | - | TRBV5-1 | -
CASTSGGYEQYF | TGTGCCAGCACAAGCGGGGGGTACGAGCAGTACTTC | TRBJ2-7 | TRBD2 | TRBV27 | few
CASTFKTRQGDNEQYF | TGTGCCAGCACCTTCAAGACCAGACAGGGCGACAACGAGCAGTACTTC | TRBJ2-7 | TRBD1 | TRBV28 | -
CAWNLRRFEVTEAFF | TGTGCCTGGAACTTACGACGCTTCGAGGTTACTGAAGCTTTCTTT | TRBJ1-1 | - | TRBV30 | -
CASSTGQRPYEQYF | TGTGCCAGCAGCACCGGACAGAGACCCTACGAGCAGTACTTC | TRBJ2-7 | - | TRBV7-8 | -
CSTLSGHRTSYEQYF | TGCAGCACCCTGTCGGGACACAGAACCTCCTACGAGCAGTACTTC | TRBJ2-7 | - | TRBV29-1 | -
CAWVPYRDKNSNQPQHF | TGTGCCTGGGTTCCCTACCGGGACAAAAATAGCAATCAGCCCCAGCATTTT | TRBJ1-5 | - | TRBV30 | once
CASSQIAGGEQFF | TGTGCCAGCAGCCAGATAGCGGGGGGTGAGCAGTTCTTC | TRBJ2-1 | TRBD2 | TRBV4-2 | -
CASSIGTNTEAFF | TGTGCCAGTAGTATCGGGACTAACACTGAAGCTTTCTTT | TRBJ1-1 | - | TRBV19 | -
CASSPGQMFYEQYF | TGTGCCAGCAGCCCGGGACAGATGTTTTACGAGCAGTACTTC | TRBJ2-7 | TRBD1 | TRBV5-4 | -
CASSLRDSRYYEAFF | TGTGCCAGCAGCTTGAGGGACAGCCGATACTATGAAGCTTTCTTT | TRBJ1-1 | TRBD1 | TRBV27 | -
CASSYSGTTDTQYF | TGTGCCAGCAGTTACTCGGGCACCACAGATACGCAGTATTTT | TRBJ2-3 | - | TRBV6-6 | -
CASSGGQHYEQYF | TGTGCCAGCAGTGGGGGACAGCACTACGAGCAGTACTTC | TRBJ2-7 | TRBD1 | TRBV6-5 | -
CASSYGGLTYEQYF | TGTGCCAGCAGTTACGGGGGACTAACCTACGAGCAGTACTTC | TRBJ2-7 | TRBD2 | TRBV6-5 | -
CAITRDSTDTQYF | TGTGCCATCACTCGGGACTCGACAGATACGCAGTATTTT | TRBJ2-3 | - | TRBV10-3 | -
CASSQQQGEAETQYF | TGTGCCAGCAGCCAGCAACAGGGCGAGGCCGAGACCCAGTACTTC | TRBJ2-5 | - | TRBV4-2 | once
CASSVGRDRASYEQYF | TGTGCCAGCAGCGTCGGGAGGGACAGGGCCTCCTACGAGCAGTACTTC | TRBJ2-7 | - | TRBV21-1 | -
CASSQSGQPSSYEQYF | TGTGCCAGCAGCCAATCCGGACAGCCCTCATCCTACGAGCAGTACTTC | TRBJ2-7 | - | TRBV16 | -
CASSPKRTEDPGELFF | TGTGCCAGCAGCCCCAAAAGGACAGAGGATCCCGGGGAGCTGTTTTTT | TRBJ2-2 | - | TRBV25-1 | once
CASSIGPLAEETQYF | TGTGCCAGTAGTATAGGCCCACTAGCGGAAGAGACCCAGTACTTC | TRBJ2-5 | TRBD2 | TRBV19 | -
CASHLGGLGQPQHF | TGTGCCAGTCATCTCGGGGGATTAGGGCAGCCCCAGCATTTT | TRBJ1-5 | - | TRBV2 | -
CASSDTGGGRNTDTQYF | TGTGCCAGCAGCGATACAGGGGGCGGAAGGAACACAGATACGCAGTATTTT | TRBJ2-3 | TRBD1 | TRBV7-9 | -
CASSRLAGQETQYF | TGTGCCAGCAGTCGACTAGCGGGACAAGAGACCCAGTACTTC | TRBJ2-5 | TRBD2 | TRBV27 | -
CAIREDATGGWNSPLHF | TGTGCCATCAGGGAAGATGCGACCGGGGGGTGGAATTCACCCCTCCACTTT | TRBJ1-6 | - | TRBV10-3 | -
CASSFDRALPLHF | TGTGCCAGCAGTTTCGACAGGGCATTACCCCTCCACTTT | TRBJ1-6 | TRBD1 | TRBV27 | -
CSARWTGGYTF | TGCAGTGCTAGATGGACAGGGGGCTACACCTTC | TRBJ1-2 | TRBD1 | TRBV20-1 | -
CASSSFNAATNEKLFF | TGCGCCAGCAGCTCCTTTAATGCAGCAACTAATGAAAAACTGTTTTTT | TRBJ1-4 | - | TRBV5-1 | -